The rows below give T cell receptor beta chains drawn from one sample of a study of blood T cell repertoires in COVID-19. Some clones are missing from TCRdb's copy, which holds only in-frame ones; the method was immunoSEQ multiplex PCR. The table has roughly 85,000 clones, 60% to 85% seen once; the top ten hold around 9.4%. The sequenced material came from peripheral blood. These receptors originate from a human donor in a cohort sampled during active COVID-19. The CDR3 runs from the conserved cysteine through the conserved F or W. A D gene is named only where the DNA matches it firmly. Where a row states a size, it is once, few, many or the class of an expanded clone; other rows omit it.

cdr3_length j_call d_call clone_size v_call cdr3_aa cdr3_nt
11 TRBJ1-2 - - TRBV6-5 CASTYMGLSTF TGTGCCAGCACCTACATGGGGCTTTCCACCTTC
16 TRBJ2-6 - - TRBV3-1/TRBV3-2 CASSQEAGAGANVLTF TGTGCCAGCAGCCAAGAGGCGGGTGCTGGGGCCAACGTCCTGACTTTC
17 TRBJ1-1 TRBD1 - TRBV10-3 CAISDRRGQGLFTEAFF TGTGCCATCAGTGACCGCCGCGGACAGGGCCTCTTCACTGAAGCTTTCTTT
13 TRBJ2-7 - few TRBV2 CASKGLRTGEQYF TGTGCCAGCAAGGGACTTAGGACCGGCGAGCAGTACTTC
14 TRBJ2-3 TRBD2 - TRBV29-1 CSVVGTRRTDTQYF TGCAGCGTTGTGGGGACTAGGCGCACAGATACGCAGTATTTT
16 TRBJ1-3 - - TRBV9 CASSTGGAHSGNTIYF TGTGCCAGCAGCACTGGAGGGGCCCACTCTGGAAACACCATATATTTT
12 TRBJ1-2 - - TRBV28 CASSLEELGYTF TGTGCCAGCAGTTTGGAGGAGCTGGGCTACACCTTC
14 TRBJ2-6 - - TRBV18 CASSPSPSGEVLTF TGTGCCAGCTCACCATCCCCCTCTGGAGAGGTCCTGACTTTC
18 TRBJ2-7 - - TRBV18 CASSPTGRADSRSYEQYF TGTGCCAGCTCACCTACGGGGAGGGCGGACAGTCGGTCCTACGAGCAGTACTTC
15 TRBJ2-1 - - TRBV11-2 CASSPAGVFYNEQFF TGTGCCAGCAGCCCCGCAGGGGTATTCTACAATGAGCAGTTCTTC
16 TRBJ2-1 TRBD2 - TRBV5-1 CASSYSGGSSYNEQFF TGCGCCAGCAGCTACAGCGGGGGTAGCTCCTACAATGAGCAGTTCTTC
13 TRBJ2-5 TRBD2 - TRBV5-1 CASSWREGETQYF TGCGCCAGCAGCTGGAGGGAGGGAGAGACCCAGTACTTC
14 TRBJ1-2 TRBD1 - TRBV7-8 CASSFLGQMYGYTF TGTGCCAGCAGCTTCTTGGGACAGATGTATGGCTACACCTTC
17 TRBJ2-5 TRBD1 - TRBV6-2/TRBV6-3 CASNPVPGTGGGETQYF TGTGCCAGCAACCCGGTGCCAGGGACAGGGGGCGGAGAGACCCAGTACTTC
14 TRBJ1-2 TRBD1 - TRBV9 CASSRTGGGIGYTF TGTGCCAGCAGCCGTACAGGGGGCGGTATTGGCTACACCTTC
16 TRBJ2-7 TRBD1 - TRBV13 CASSLGKGTAHYEQYF TGTGCCAGCAGCTTAGGTAAGGGGACAGCACACTACGAGCAGTACTTC
14 TRBJ2-5 TRBD1 - TRBV7-9 CASSLSGGGKTQYF TGTGCCAGCAGCTTATCAGGGGGCGGGAAGACCCAGTACTTC
14 TRBJ1-2 TRBD1 - TRBV2 CASSQNRGNYGYTF TGTGCCAGCAGTCAAAACAGGGGGAACTATGGCTACACCTTC
12 TRBJ2-7 - - TRBV19 CASSTQGYEQYF TGTGCCAGTAGTACACAGGGCTACGAGCAGTACTTC
17 TRBJ1-5 - - TRBV2 CASAPSTGYYSNQPQHF TGTGCCAGCGCACCCTCTACAGGGTACTATAGCAATCAGCCCCAGCATTTT